This TCR beta chain was recovered during a study of T cells in Graves' hyperthyroidism and ophthalmopathy (dated by TCRdb to about 2019). For context, the study as a whole: Peripheral blood samples were taken at the time of initial diagnosis, prior to any treatment. After sampling, hyperthyroidism patients received methimazole starting at 30 mg daily, and ophthalmopathy patients received high-dose intravenous methylprednisolone. To identify TCR V-J signatures that set the groups apart, the researchers used a discovery cohort of 100 patients, made up of roughly 45 with Graves' ophthalmopathy and about 59 with stable Graves' hyperthyroidism. For training and testing, the approximately 92 patients in the discovery cohort were randomly divided in a 7:3 ratio. Whether ophthalmopathy could be predicted prospectively was tested in an independent validation cohort made up of some 20 hyperthyroidism patients plus 17 patients who later progressed to ophthalmopathy. The paper reports TCR Vbeta CDR3 sequencing of some 140 peripheral blood samples: around 41 ophthalmopathy, under 85 hyperthyroidism and 17 progressor patients. The study also compared thyroid tissue and blood T-cell repertoires from a handful of Graves' hyperthyroidism patients. Paper-wide results and their limitations: Most expanded thyroid clonotypes (frequency above 0.001) were also detected in blood, a finding suggesting that blood repertoires may reflect thyroid immune responses. In validation, progression to ophthalmopathy was predicted by the model with roughly 69% sensitivity and nearly 75% specificity, a median of around 6.5 months before onset. Sample size was not statistically predetermined, and investigators were not blinded to group allocation. A 13 V-J signature model separated ophthalmopathy from stable hyperthyroidism, with 87.88% sensitivity and 81% to 83% specificity in cross-validation and 80%/75% in testing.

In the ophthalmopathy patients, disease was moderately to severely active, with a Clinical Activity Score of 3 or more, a NOSPECS grade of 4 or more, and a duration of less than 3 months. The study excluded patients with uncontrolled infections, other autoimmune diseases, pregnancy or lactation. Clinical symptoms, serum thyroxine and TRAb, thyroid ultrasound, and orbital computed tomography formed the basis for the diagnoses. PBMCs were isolated from roughly 10 ml of fresh peripheral blood by Ficoll-Paque density gradient centrifugation. Total RNA was extracted using Trizol reagent, and RNA quality was assessed on an Agilent 2100 Bioanalyzer. Amplification of TCR beta CDR3 regions was carried out from RNA transcripts. The first round of RT-PCR for the TCR CDR3 was performed with the HTBI primer set and the Qiagen OneStep RT-PCR kit. A second multiplex PCR round built the libraries, followed by size selection and purification. Sequencing of the libraries was done on an Illumina HiSeq2000 using paired-end 100 bp reads. The published analysis was carried out like this. Raw data were processed with SOAPnuke, discarding reads with adapters, uncalled bases, mean Phred below 15, or no exact constant-primer or identifier match. COPE v1.2.5 was used to merge the high-quality paired reads, and each unique nucleotide sequence was defined as a clonotype. MiTCR v1.1 was used to align the clonotypes against IMGT TRBV, TRBD and TRBJ reference segments. The analysis was restricted to V-J combinations with a frequency above 0.0001, which together covered roughly 99% of the repertoires. The TCS score was defined as the ratio of F50 (clonal expansion) to E x V (chaos), calculated using BLOSUM62-based TCRdist between CDR3 peptides within each V-J. Welch's t-statistics and random forest reduced roughly 530 V-J features to about 13, which were used in a naive Bayes classifier (R e1071). TCRdb cleaned the public reads at Q25 with fastp, built clones with MiXCR and kept in-frame beta chains. Each entry is one CDR3 protein sequence, shown with its most common DNA and genes. TCRdb's processing, not the study's, gives the V and J calls here. This sample gives about 600,000 distinct CDR3 sequences in total; about 14% of them show up just once. The ten largest clones take up approximately 12% of the sample.

Trimming at the junction amounts to 7 bases on V and 6 bases on J, and the germline ends lie 10 bases apart. CDR1 LNHDA and CDR2 SQIVND were looked up in the germline V gene (reference sequence). The CDR3 covers 11 residues, taking in both the cysteine and the phenylalanine. Left in the record is the CDR3 DNA by itself, 33 bases read in frame from the first base. Concerning this clonotype: Its antigen is unknown. Base qualities are not recorded, but no much larger clone differs from it by a single base.

Specimen: blood. The sequence derives from a woman between 45 and 65 years old with Graves' ophthalmopathy. The rearranged segments are TRBV19 and TRBJ2-7; tentative D gene TRBD2, with 5 bases matching. The nucleotide sequence reads TGTGCCAGTAAGGCGGGCGGCGAGCAGTACTTC. This translates into CASKAGGEQYF.